Each of the 21 T cell receptor beta chains below was sequenced from the same sample in a study of OX40 agonist ivuxolimab in advanced cancers. TCRdb's table, derived via immunoSEQ multiplex PCR, lists solely in-frame clones and lacks some. The table shows 55,000 to 70,000 clones, with 86% occurring only once. The sequences come from CD4+ or CD8+ T cells sorted from blood, collected in a trial of the OX40 agonist ivuxolimab. These receptors all stem from an adult with an advanced solid tumor such as melanoma, head and neck, liver or kidney cancer.

The V gene is TRBV7-9, the J gene TRBJ1-2; D is undetermined. Germline V lookup: CDR1 SEHNR, CDR2 FQNEAQ (reference sequence). V was clipped by 5 bases and J by 4 bases, with 23 bases between them. The CDR3 length is 17 residues. CDR3 coding DNA: TGTGCCAGCAGCGGAACAGAGCTGGGGTGGGGAGGCTATGGCTACACCTTC. It codes for CASSGTELGWGGYGYTF.

This chain joins TRBV7-2 and TRBJ2-1; a possible D gene is TRBD1 (6 bases). This CDR3 is built from 13 residues. V dropped 2 bases and J dropped 10 bases, with 12 bases sitting between them. CDR1 is SGHTA and CDR2 is FQGNSA in the germline V gene. CDR3 protein: CASSLRQEAEQFF. CDR3 coding DNA: TGTGCCAGCAGCTTAAGACAGGAAGCCGAGCAGTTCTTC.

This rearrangement joins TRBV5-5 to TRBJ1-1, with D unresolved. V lost 2 bases, J lost 4 bases, and 9 bases lay in between. The CDR3 sequence is 13 residues long. The germline gives CDR1 SGHKS, CDR2 YYEKEE (reference sequence). Here the CDR3 DNA reads TGTGCCAGCAGCTTAGTTGGGCCCACTGAAGCTTTCTTT. The encoded protein is CASSLVGPTEAFF.

This sequence joins TRBV28 and TRBJ2-1, with no clear D. The CDR3 is 14 residues long. V lost 4 bases and J lost 5, with 12 bases in between. CDR1 is MDHEN and CDR2 is SYDVKM in the germline V gene. CDR3 protein: CASSWPNPHNEQFF. Here the CDR3 DNA reads TGTGCCAGCAGTTGGCCTAACCCCCACAATGAGCAGTTCTTC.

Of note for this clone: The junction differs from germline at one of its ends, possibly a read error. The V and J genes are TRBV7-7 and TRBJ2-2; 8 bases are a match to TRBD1. The CDR3 runs 16 residues. Per germline, CDR1 SSHAT and CDR2 FNYEAQ (reference sequence). The CDR3 here is CASSSSGTGQGGELFF. The CDR3 coding sequence is TGTGCTAGCAGCTCCTCAGGGACAGGACAAGGCGGGGAGCTGTTTTTT.

The chain links TRBV6-5 to TRBJ1-4; no clear D gene. This CDR3 is 16 amino acids long. Trimming took 4 bases from V and 4 from J, leaving 16 bases between them. CDR1 and CDR2 (germline): MNHEY, SVGAGI. The CDR3 loop reads CASSSPRGGDNEKLFF. Written as DNA, the CDR3 is TGTGCCAGCAGTTCCCCCCGGGGTGGGGATAATGAAAAACTGTTTTTT.

The chain recombines TRBV7-6 with TRBJ1-4; D call uncertain. The germline CDR1 and CDR2 sequences are SGHVS and FNYEAQ. V lost 2 bases and J lost 0, with 4 bases in between. This CDR3 has 14 amino acids. DNA of the CDR3: TGTGCCAGCAGCTTAACCGCAACTAATGAAAAACTGTTTTTT. It translates to CASSLTATNEKLFF.

The genes are TRBV19 and TRBJ2-5; the D call may be TRBD1 or TRBD2 (6 bases each). The CDR3 is made up of 14 amino acids. Trimming shortened V by 1 base and J by 4 bases, and 10 bases separated the two germline ends. Looked up from germline, CDR1 is LNHDA and CDR2 is SQIVND (reference sequence). CDR3 protein: CASSIGGGTETQYF. The CDR3 nucleotides read TGTGCCAGTAGTATAGGAGGGGGGACAGAGACCCAGTACTTC. The full variable domain, rest sourced from reference TRBV19 and TRBJ2-5, is DGGITQSPKYLFRKEGQNVTLSCEQNLNHDAMYWYRQDPGQGLRLIYYSQIVNDFQKGDIAEGYSVSREKKESFPLTVTSAQKNPTAFYLCASSIGGGTETQYFGPGTRLLVL.

This chain connects TRBV25-1 to TRBJ1-1; no definite D call. The CDR3 has 16 amino acids. Germline V gives CDR1 MGHDK, CDR2 SYGVNS. The V and J ends lost 7 bases and 1 base respectively, with 19 bases between them. Written as DNA, the CDR3 is TGTGCCAGCATGGGGTTTCAGCGGGGAAGGAACACTGAAGCTTTCTTT. Translating it yields CASMGFQRGRNTEAFF.

The chain is built from TRBV18 and TRBJ1-1, with D maybe TRBD1 (5 bases). Trimming cost V 7 bases and J 0 bases, with 15 bases left between them. CDR1 and CDR2 from the germline V gene are KGHSH and LQKENI. There are 15 residues in the CDR3. This CDR3 reads CASFTKQALNTEAFF. CDR3 coding DNA: TGTGCCAGCTTCACCAAACAGGCTCTGAACACTGAAGCTTTCTTT.

V is TRBV6-1 and J is TRBJ1-5; D is unclear. The V end lost 4 bases, the J end lost 1 base, and 5 bases lay between the germline ends. Looked up from germline, CDR1 is MNHNS and CDR2 is SASEGT. The CDR3 loop spans 13 amino acids. DNA of the CDR3: TGTGCCAGCAGTGTTTACAGCAATCAGCCCCAGCATTTT. Translated: CASSVYSNQPQHF.

The chain combines TRBV6-5 with TRBJ1-2; D remains unclear. V shed 4 bases and J shed 8 bases, with 11 bases lying between them. CDR3 length equals 12 residues. Germline-derived CDR1 and CDR2 are MNHEY and SVGAGI. CDR3 coding DNA: TGTGCCAGCAGTTCCCAATCTCGCGGCTACACCTTC. Protein: CASSSQSRGYTF.

The gene calls are TRBV18 and TRBJ2-3; D possibly matches TRBD1 or TRBD2 (6 bases each). Trimming took off 3 bases at V and 8 bases at J, with 12 bases between the two ends. This CDR3 comprises 13 residues. Germline CDR1 KGHSH, CDR2 LQKENI. The CDR3 nucleotides read TGTGCCAGCTCACCGACAGAGGGGGGTACGCAGTATTTT. Protein product: CASSPTEGGTQYF.

In DNA, the CDR3 is TGTGCCAGCAGTACCCACGGGAGCGACTACGAGCAGTACTTC. The encoded protein is CASSTHGSDYEQYF. The chain combines TRBV6-5 with TRBJ2-7, with D maybe TRBD2 (6 bases). The CDR3 has 14 amino acids. V lost 5 bases and J lost 3, with 14 bases in between. Germline V gene sequence: CDR1 MNHEY, CDR2 SVGAGI.

V is TRBV30 and J is TRBJ1-1; TRBD1 is a possible D gene (5 bases). CDR1 is GTSNPN and CDR2 is SVGIG in the germline V gene (reference sequence). V gave up 1 base and J gave up 0 bases, with 12 bases separating them. There are 15 residues in the CDR3. The CDR3 loop reads CAWSGWAGLNTEAFF. CDR3 sequence (DNA): TGTGCCTGGAGTGGGTGGGCAGGGCTGAACACTGAAGCTTTCTTT.

The chain employs TRBV27 and TRBJ1-2, with 9 positions matching TRBD1. Germline CDR1 reads MNHEY; CDR2 reads SMNVEV (reference sequence). This CDR3 comprises 16 residues. J was trimmed by 4 bases and V by 2 bases; bases with no gene match: 8. As DNA, the CDR3 is TGTGCCAGCAGTTTAAGGTTCGGACAGGGGCTCTATGGCTACACCTTC. This gives the protein CASSLRFGQGLYGYTF.

The chain is built from TRBV7-8 and TRBJ1-2; tentatively, D is TRBD1 (5 bases). Looked up from germline, CDR1 is SGHVS and CDR2 is FQNEAQ. The V end was cut by 5 bases, the J end by 6 bases, with 19 bases between. The CDR3 has 15 residues. CDR3 bases: TGTGCCAGCAGCCGCCGTAATGAGGGGTCCCATGGCTACACCTTC. Translated, it gives CASSRRNEGSHGYTF.

This rearrangement joins TRBV29-1 to TRBJ1-2, with a possible D match to TRBD1 (6 bases). The CDR3 totals 15 residues. Germline V gene sequence: CDR1 SQVTM, CDR2 ANQGSEA. With 2 bases removed from V and 4 bases from J, the gap between germline ends came to 17 bases. This chain's CDR3 is CSVESGTRVRYGYTF. The CDR3 coding sequence is TGCAGCGTTGAATCCGGGACACGGGTACGCTATGGCTACACCTTC.

The J gene is TRBJ1-1, the V gene TRBV7-2; D is ambiguous. This CDR3 spans 12 amino acids. The germline gives CDR1 SGHTA, CDR2 FQGNSA. V lost 3 bases, J lost 2 bases, and 4 bases lay in between. The CDR3 DNA is TGTGCCAGCAGCTTGTATAACACTGAAGCTTTCTTT. Its protein product is CASSLYNTEAFF.

The chain recombines TRBV11-2 with TRBJ1-1; TRBD1 matches 9 bases. Looked up from germline, CDR1 is SGHAT and CDR2 is FQNNGV. The CDR3 covers 15 residues. Trimming cost V 5 bases and J 0 bases; bases outside gene matches: 4. The CDR3 is CASSPTGGLNTEAFF. CDR3 coding DNA: TGTGCCAGCAGCCCTACAGGGGGCTTGAACACTGAAGCTTTCTTT.

A few counts support this clone. V gene TRBV18 combines with J gene TRBJ2-2, with TRBD1 matching over 9 bases. The CDR3 has 17 residues. From germline, CDR1 is KGHSH and CDR2 LQKENI. V trimming: 4 bases; J trimming: 4 bases; junction bases outside the gene matches: 10. The CDR3 loop reads CASSRMSGTGTTGELFF. The CDR3 DNA is TGTGCCAGCTCACGAATGTCCGGGACAGGGACCACCGGGGAGCTGTTTTTT.